The 24 T cell receptor beta chains below were found in one sample sequenced in a study of T cell therapy after organ transplantation (dated by TCRdb to the late 2010s). The library was built by means of the immunoSEQ multiplex PCR assay. TCRdb mirrors the immuneACCESS table, restricted to in-frame sequences. Some clones are absent from its copies; in checked studies, under half trace to an unresolved V gene, and the reason for the others is unknown. The sample includes roughly 15,000 clones, with about 85% observed a single time. Roughly 30% of the sample belongs to the ten largest clones. For these receptors, no antigen is known. This sample's time point label indicates: 20-29 weeks after completion of therapy. The sample was CD8+ T cells from blood, taken after autologous CMV-specific T cell therapy. Every receptor here comes from a human patient who had received a solid organ transplant and had CMV disease. Some T cells present after a transplant may be cells of the graft donor.

V and J are TRBV19 and TRBJ2-5; D is perhaps TRBD1 (5 bases). CDR1 is LNHDA and CDR2 is SQIVND in the germline V gene (reference sequence). This CDR3 is 14 amino acids long. Trimming stripped 3 bases from V and 4 bases from J, with 12 bases between. The CDR3 DNA follows: TGTGCCAGTAGTATGCCAGGGCTGGGAGAGACCCAGTACTTC. Encoded protein: CASSMPGLGETQYF. The whole variable domain, filled in from reference TRBV19 and TRBJ2-5, reads DGGITQSPKYLFRKEGQNVTLSCEQNLNHDAMYWYRQDPGQGLRLIYYSQIVNDFQKGDIAEGYSVSREKKESFPLTVTSAQKNPTAFYLCASSMPGLGETQYFGPGTRLLVL.

This chain joins TRBV7-9 and TRBJ2-7, with D perhaps matching TRBD2 (6 bases). Per germline, CDR1 SEHNR and CDR2 FQNEAQ (reference sequence). V gave up 5 bases and J gave up 4 bases, with 15 bases separating them. The CDR3 runs 14 residues. CDR3 nucleotides: TGTGCCAGCAGCCTCTCACGCGGGGTTTACGAGCAGTACTTC. This codes for CASSLSRGVYEQYF.

The chain recombines TRBV4-3 with TRBJ2-1, with TRBD1 matching 8 bases. The CDR3 loop spans 17 amino acids. Germline V gene lookup returns CDR1 LGHNA and CDR2 YSLEER. Germline trimming cut 1 base from V and 7 bases from J; bases unmatched to any gene: 12. The DNA of the CDR3 is TGCGCCAGCAGCCAAGTTCCGGGGACAGGTATTAGGAATGAGCAGTTCTTC. Translation: CASSQVPGTGIRNEQFF.

This chain uses TRBV13 with TRBJ2-1; 7 nucleotides agree with TRBD2. In germline, CDR1 is PRHDT, CDR2 FYEKMQ (reference sequence). Trimming took 1 base from V and 6 from J; bases not matched to a gene: 9. The CDR3 is 16 amino acids. In nucleotides, the CDR3 is TGTGCCAGCAGCTTAGCCCTCGGGGAGGGCCTCAATGAGCAGTTCTTC. Its translation: CASSLALGEGLNEQFF.

J is TRBJ2-5 and V is TRBV6-5; 9 bases line up with TRBD2. Trimming cost V 6 bases and J 5 bases; bases outside gene matches: 10. CDR1 and CDR2 from the germline V gene are MNHEY and SVGAGI. The CDR3 runs to 15 residues. In DNA form, the CDR3 reads TGTGCCAGCAGCCCCGGACTAGCGAGTCACGAGACCCAGTACTTC. Residues: CASSPGLASHETQYF.

Concerning this clone: This CDR3 is also generated by other DNA sequences in the sample. The chain employs TRBV5-5 and TRBJ2-1; tentatively, D is TRBD2 (6 bases). Germline V lookup: CDR1 SGHKS, CDR2 YYEKEE (reference sequence). CDR3 length equals 16 residues. V lost 2 bases to trimming and J lost 0 bases, with 12 bases between them. The CDR3 is CASSLAGWGSYNEQFF. The CDR3, as DNA: TGTGCCAGCAGCTTAGCGGGTTGGGGCTCCTACAATGAGCAGTTCTTC.

Details on this clone: The identical CDR3 is also encoded by other nucleotide sequences in the sample. This chain joins TRBV6-1 and TRBJ2-2, with 12 nucleotides matching TRBD2. V lost 2 bases and J lost 5; bases outside the gene matches: 0. Germline CDR1 and CDR2: MNHNS and SASEGT. The CDR3 consists of 15 residues. The CDR3 spells CASSELAGGTGELFF. In DNA, the CDR3 is TGTGCCAGCAGTGAACTAGCGGGAGGGACCGGGGAGCTGTTTTTT.

A single count supports this clone. The chain couples TRBV14 to TRBJ1-1; no definite D call. This CDR3 contains 13 residues. V was clipped by 1 base and J by 1 base, with 4 bases between them. In germline, CDR1 is SGHDN, CDR2 FVKESK. The DNA of the CDR3 is TGTGCCAGCAGCCAAGCCAGGAACACTGAAGCTTTCTTT. The encoded protein is CASSQARNTEAFF.

V and J are TRBV9 and TRBJ2-3; 7 nucleotides align to TRBD1. V was pared by 2 bases and J by 1 base, with 4 bases of the junction left unmatched. Germline CDR1 reads SGDLS; CDR2 reads YYNGEE. The CDR3 runs 15 residues. CDR3 sequence (DNA): TGTGCCAGCAGCGTCCGGGACAGACGCACAGATACGCAGTATTTT. It encodes CASSVRDRRTDTQYF.

J is TRBJ2-1 and V is TRBV6-4; 14 positions agree with TRBD2. CDR1 is MRHNA, CDR2 SNTAGT, per germline. The CDR3 loop spans 15 amino acids. Trimming cost V 5 bases and J 6 bases; bases outside gene matches: 3. CDR3 in DNA: TGTGCCAGCAGTCACGGACTAGCGGGAGGCAATGAGCAGTTCTTC. Its protein is CASSHGLAGGNEQFF.

V and J are TRBV5-6 and TRBJ2-7, with 8 bases identical to TRBD2. The CDR3 is made up of 14 amino acids. Germline V CDR1 and CDR2: SGHDT, YYEEEE. The junction had 8 bases not matched to a gene; V was cut back by 4 bases and J by 5 bases. The CDR3 protein is CASSQPGGIHEQYF. The CDR3 DNA reads TGTGCCAGCAGCCAACCGGGAGGGATCCACGAGCAGTACTTC.

The count of this clone is one. The rearrangement uses TRBV13 and TRBJ1-6, with unresolved D. Germline V gene data show CDR1 as PRHDT and CDR2 as FYEKMQ (reference sequence). Trimming pared 0 bases from V and 5 bases from J, leaving 5 bases between. This CDR3 has 14 residues. The CDR3 bases are TGTGCCAGCAGCTTAGGGTTGGATAATTCACCCCTCCACTTT. Translated: CASSLGLDNSPLHF.

This clone rates as medium-sized. The V gene is TRBV7-8, the J gene TRBJ1-1; D ambiguous. Per germline, CDR1 SGHVS and CDR2 FQNEAQ. V was trimmed by 0 bases and J by 1 base, leaving 6 bases between them. The CDR3 loop spans 14 amino acids. CDR3 amino acids: CASSLAPQNTEAFF. CDR3 coding DNA: TGTGCCAGCAGCTTAGCTCCTCAGAACACTGAAGCTTTCTTT.

In this sample, this clone turned up a few times. At the DNA level, this CDR3 is encoded by other sequences in the same sample as well. The J gene is TRBJ2-5, the V gene TRBV19, with 8 bases matching TRBD1. The CDR3 is 15 amino acids. V lost 1 base and J lost 2; bases outside the gene matches: 3. Per germline, CDR1 LNHDA and CDR2 SQIVND (reference sequence). DNA of the CDR3: TGTGCCAGTAGTATAGGGTACAGGGGGCAAGAGACCCAGTACTTC. Translation: CASSIGYRGQETQYF. Together with reference TRBV19 and TRBJ2-5, the CDR3 gives the full variable domain: DGGITQSPKYLFRKEGQNVTLSCEQNLNHDAMYWYRQDPGQGLRLIYYSQIVNDFQKGDIAEGYSVSREKKESFPLTVTSAQKNPTAFYLCASSIGYRGQETQYFGPGTRLLVL.

This clone was seen only once. The chain couples TRBV7-3 to TRBJ1-2; D possibly corresponds to TRBD1 (6 bases). The CDR3 totals 15 residues. CDR1 SGHTA and CDR2 FQGTGA come from the germline V gene. V was clipped by 5 bases and J by 3 bases, with 16 bases between them. This chain's CDR3 is CASSPTGRGDYGYTF. The CDR3 region has the DNA TGTGCCAGCAGCCCAACAGGGAGGGGGGACTATGGCTACACCTTC.

The chain has TRBV4-1 and TRBJ1-4; weak D call: TRBD1 (5 bases). Germline V lookup: CDR1 MGHRA, CDR2 YSYEKL. CDR3 length equals 12 residues. The ends were cut back, 6 bases at V and 8 bases at J, with 10 bases in the middle. The CDR3: CASSFTGEKLFF. The CDR3 DNA is TGCGCCAGCAGTTTTACAGGAGAAAAACTGTTTTTT.

The genes are TRBV30 and TRBJ1-1, with D maybe TRBD1 (6 bases). Trimming took off 1 base at V and 2 bases at J, with 11 bases between the two ends. This CDR3 is 14 amino acids long. The germline gives CDR1 GTSNPN, CDR2 SVGIG (reference sequence). In DNA form, the CDR3 reads TGTGCCTGGAGTGCGGGACACCCTAACACTGAAGCTTTCTTT. It encodes CAWSAGHPNTEAFF.

The V and J genes are TRBV7-2 and TRBJ1-2, with D hard to call. V was pared by 6 bases and J by 5 bases, with 13 bases between. The CDR3 extends over 13 amino acids. Germline V gene lookup returns CDR1 SGHTA and CDR2 FQGNSA. CDR3 nucleotides: TGTGCCAGCAGAAAGCTATCAGATTATGGCTACACCTTC. Translated: CASRKLSDYGYTF.

This chain connects TRBV5-4 to TRBJ1-5; no definite D call. The germline V gene has CDR1 SGHNT and CDR2 YYREEE (reference sequence). The germline V and J ends were trimmed by 5 bases and 8 bases, with 17 bases remaining between them. The CDR3 consists of 14 residues. The CDR3 spells CASSLGPQPEPQHF. CDR3 in DNA: TGTGCCAGCAGTCTGGGCCCACAACCCGAGCCCCAGCATTTT.

V gene TRBV29-1 combines with J gene TRBJ2-7, with D perhaps assigned TRBD1 or TRBD2 (5 bases each). The V and J ends lost 7 bases and 5 bases respectively, with 12 bases between them. Germline V gives CDR1 SQVTM, CDR2 ANQGSEA. The CDR3 has 11 residues. CDR3 bases: TGCAGCGGAGGGACCTGGGACGAGCAGTACTTC. It yields the protein CSGGTWDEQYF.

The V gene is TRBV7-9, the J gene TRBJ1-4, with TRBD1 matching 9 bases. Germline CDR1 and CDR2: SEHNR and FQNEAQ (reference sequence). CDR3 size: 15 residues. Losses at the gene ends were 4 bases for V and 5 bases for J; bases not matched to a gene: 5. In DNA form, the CDR3 reads TGTGCCAGCAGCTCATCTGACAGGGGGAATGAAAAACTGTTTTTT. Its protein is CASSSSDRGNEKLFF.

The CDR3 sequence: CASSDSLAGEHNEQFF. CDR3 nucleotide sequence: TGTGCCAGCAGTGACTCCCTAGCGGGAGAACACAATGAGCAGTTCTTC. The chain carries TRBV6-4 and TRBJ2-1; 10 bases align to TRBD2. Germline-derived CDR1 and CDR2 are MRHNA and SNTAGT. The junction had 4 bases not matched to a gene; V was cut back by 0 bases and J by 5 bases. The CDR3 covers 16 residues.

The chain has TRBV13 and TRBJ1-4; D uncertain. Germline CDR1 is PRHDT and CDR2 is FYEKMQ (reference sequence). The ends were cut back, 2 bases at V and 4 bases at J, with 11 bases in the middle. This CDR3 spans 15 amino acids. CDR3 in DNA: TGTGCCAGCAGCTTATTGGGAGCGAATAATGAAAAACTGTTTTTT. Residues: CASSLLGANNEKLFF.

There are a few counts of this clone. The rearrangement uses TRBV6-1 and TRBJ2-3; 13 positions match TRBD2. The germline gives CDR1 MNHNS, CDR2 SASEGT. V shed 4 bases, J shed 5 bases, and the junction held 0 bases outside the gene matches. The CDR3 loop spans 14 amino acids. CDR3 region: CASSGLAGGDTQYF. In nucleotides, the CDR3 is TGTGCCAGCAGTGGACTAGCGGGGGGAGATACGCAGTATTTT.